These T cell receptor beta chains were read from a single sample in a study of T cell repertoires in cytomegalovirus infection. TCRdb re-called the reads with MiXCR, one entry per CDR3 protein. The data contain 600,000 to 800,000 distinct CDR3 sequences, approximately 24% of them singletons. The sequencing sample was made of CD8+ T cells from PBMCs. The receptors derive from a human donor in good health (CMV status not recorded). Some clones in this sample may be carry-over from other donors' samples. Both conserved end residues are part of each CDR3. D genes are given only for firm matches. Clone size is stated in some rows and not others, as once, few, many or a class when expanded.

j_call v_call d_call clone_size cdr3_aa cdr3_nt
TRBJ1-6 TRBV7-2 TRBD1 many CASSFGTGLDRYNSPLHF TGTGCCAGCAGCTTCGGGACAGGGCTCGATCGCTATAATTCACCCCTCCACTTT
TRBJ1-1 TRBV20-1 - - CSARADRNTEAFF TGCAGTGCTAGGGCCGACAGGAACACTGAAGCTTTCTTT
TRBJ2-3 TRBV9 - - CASTKTASTDTQYF TGTGCCAGCACCAAGACCGCTAGCACAGATACGCAGTATTTT
TRBJ2-1 TRBV29-1 TRBD2 - CSVEGVAGGPYNEQFF TGCAGCGTTGAGGGGGTGGCGGGGGGGCCCTACAATGAGCAGTTCTTC
TRBJ2-3 TRBV29-1 - many CSVEGFTGTDTQYF TGCAGCGTTGAAGGATTTACAGGGACAGATACGCAGTATTTT
TRBJ2-6 TRBV12-3/TRBV12-4 - - CASRADGANVLTF TGTGCCAGCAGGGCTGATGGGGCCAACGTCCTGACTTTC
TRBJ2-2 TRBV6-5 - - CASRTGLMNTGELFF TGTGCCAGCAGAACCGGACTGATGAACACCGGGGAGCTGTTTTTT
TRBJ1-1 TRBV6-1 - few CASGVGAYTEAFF TGTGCCAGCGGGGTCGGGGCGTACACTGAAGCTTTCTTT
TRBJ1-5 TRBV6-2/TRBV6-3 - - CASSLRARAQGIGQPQHF TGTGCCAGCAGTTTGAGAGCCAGGGCCCAGGGCATAGGTCAGCCCCAGCATTTT
TRBJ1-2 TRBV6-6 - - CASIGSGLDYGYTF TGTGCCAGCATCGGCAGCGGGCTGGACTATGGCTACACCTTC
TRBJ1-1 TRBV19 - few CASSIPGTEAFF TGTGCCAGTAGTATTCCGGGCACTGAAGCTTTCTTT
TRBJ1-2 TRBV29-1 - few CSVETPGKGYGYTF TGCAGCGTTGAAACCCCAGGGAAAGGCTATGGCTACACCTTC
TRBJ1-1 TRBV7-8 - many CASSTQGAEAFF TGTGCCAGCAGCACCCAGGGAGCTGAAGCTTTCTTT
TRBJ2-1 TRBV29-1 TRBD2 - CSVEKTSGGAYNEQFF TGCAGCGTTGAAAAGACTAGCGGGGGGGCCTACAATGAGCAGTTCTTC
TRBJ2-1 TRBV6-2/TRBV6-3 TRBD1 few CASDRASYNEQFF TGTGCCAGCGACAGGGCTTCCTACAATGAGCAGTTCTTC
TRBJ2-1 TRBV7-9 - - CASSLNNNEQFF TGTGCCAGCAGCTTGAACAACAATGAGCAGTTCTTC
TRBJ1-1 TRBV7-8 - many CASRSTGNVNTEAFF TGTGCCAGCAGATCTACAGGGAACGTAAACACTGAAGCTTTCTTT
TRBJ2-7 TRBV7-9 TRBD1 few CASSARTGDSYEQYF TGTGCCAGCAGCGCCCGGACAGGGGATTCCTACGAGCAGTACTTC
TRBJ1-1 TRBV29-1 - - CSVLETEAFF TGCAGCGTGCTTGAGACTGAAGCTTTCTTT
TRBJ1-2 TRBV29-1 - few CSVERIYGYTF TGCAGCGTTGAACGGATCTATGGCTACACCTTC
TRBJ1-1 TRBV7-9 TRBD1 few CASSLGDSEGTEAFF TGTGCCAGCAGCTTAGGGGACAGCGAAGGAACTGAAGCTTTCTTT
TRBJ2-1 TRBV7-9 TRBD2 few CASSLSSGRNEQFF TGTGCCAGCAGCTTGTCTAGCGGGAGAAATGAGCAGTTCTTC
TRBJ2-1 TRBV29-1 - - CSSWAGTKYNEQFF TGCAGCTCTTGGGCTGGGACGAAGTACAATGAGCAGTTCTTC
TRBJ1-4 TRBV20-1 - - CSARDRRGFNEKLFF TGCAGTGCTAGAGATAGGAGGGGATTTAATGAAAAACTGTTTTTT
TRBJ1-5 TRBV5-6 - few CASSLGQSGQPQHF TGTGCCAGCAGCTTGGGGCAGAGCGGTCAGCCCCAGCATTTT
TRBJ2-1 TRBV6-2/TRBV6-3 - - CASSYVAISNEQFF TGTGCCAGCAGTTACGTGGCCATTTCGAATGAGCAGTTCTTC
TRBJ1-2 TRBV28 - - CASSPPGTFFGYTF TGTGCCAGCAGCCCCCCGGGGACCTTTTTTGGCTACACCTTC
TRBJ2-2 TRBV29-1 - few CSVEGQGINTGELFF TGCAGCGTTGAAGGCCAGGGGATAAACACCGGGGAGCTGTTTTTT
TRBJ1-2 TRBV5-1 - - CASSFPDGNYGYTF TGCGCCAGCAGCTTTCCCGACGGCAACTATGGCTACACCTTC
TRBJ1-2 TRBV6-5 - - CASSYARNYGYTF TGTGCCAGCAGTTACGCGAGGAACTATGGCTACACCTTC
TRBJ2-5 TRBV6-5 - - CASSYSGTWETQYF TGTGCCAGCAGTTACTCCGGGACATGGGAGACCCAGTACTTC
TRBJ2-2 TRBV6-1 - - CASSYYRLNTGELFF TGTGCCAGCAGTTATTACCGTCTGAACACCGGGGAGCTGTTTTTT
TRBJ2-2 TRBV14 TRBD2 many CASSPLRRGGRDTGELFF TGTGCCAGCAGCCCCCTACGGCGGGGGGGCCGTGACACCGGGGAGCTGTTTTTT
TRBJ2-1 TRBV20-1 - few CSATSVGRGRYNEQFF TGCAGTGCTACATCCGTCGGGCGAGGACGTTACAATGAGCAGTTCTTC
TRBJ2-5 TRBV6-2/TRBV6-3 TRBD2 few CASSETSAEETQYF TGTGCCAGCAGTGAGACTAGCGCCGAAGAGACCCAGTACTTC
TRBJ1-2 TRBV20-1 TRBD1 - CSARTGRGGYTF TGCAGTGCCCGGACAGGGAGGGGTGGCTACACCTTC
TRBJ1-5 TRBV20-1 TRBD1 few CSARPGQRTDSNQPQHF TGCAGTGCTAGACCGGGACAGAGAACCGATAGCAATCAGCCCCAGCATTTT
TRBJ2-3 TRBV6-2/TRBV6-3 - - CASSPEISGSDTQYF TGTGCCAGCAGTCCCGAGATTAGCGGATCAGATACGCAGTATTTT
TRBJ1-1 TRBV9 - few CASSPIVGTEAFF TGTGCCAGCAGCCCCATAGTGGGGACTGAAGCTTTCTTT
TRBJ2-7 TRBV6-1 TRBD1 many CASSPRPGTVSYEQYF TGTGCCAGCAGTCCTCGTCCCGGGACAGTCTCCTACGAGCAGTACTTC
TRBJ1-5 TRBV6-6 - - CASSYSMEGNQPQHF TGTGCCAGCAGTTACTCGATGGAGGGCAATCAGCCCCAGCATTTT
TRBJ2-7 TRBV6-6 TRBD2 - CAIQTSGAGEQYF TGTGCCATACAGACTAGCGGGGCTGGCGAGCAGTACTTC